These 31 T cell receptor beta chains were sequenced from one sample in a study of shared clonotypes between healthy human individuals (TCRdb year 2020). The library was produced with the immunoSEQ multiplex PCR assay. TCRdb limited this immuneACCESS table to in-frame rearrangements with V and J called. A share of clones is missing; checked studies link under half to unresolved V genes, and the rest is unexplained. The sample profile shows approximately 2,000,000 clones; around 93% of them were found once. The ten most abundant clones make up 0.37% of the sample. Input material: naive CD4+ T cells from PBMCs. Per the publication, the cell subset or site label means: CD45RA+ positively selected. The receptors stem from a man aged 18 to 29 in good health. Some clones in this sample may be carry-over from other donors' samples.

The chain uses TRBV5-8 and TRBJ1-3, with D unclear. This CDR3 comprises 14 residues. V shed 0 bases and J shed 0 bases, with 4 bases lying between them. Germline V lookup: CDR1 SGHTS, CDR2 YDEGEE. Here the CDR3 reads CASSLVGSGNTIYF. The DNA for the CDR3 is TGTGCCAGCAGCTTGGTGGGCTCTGGAAACACCATATATTTT.

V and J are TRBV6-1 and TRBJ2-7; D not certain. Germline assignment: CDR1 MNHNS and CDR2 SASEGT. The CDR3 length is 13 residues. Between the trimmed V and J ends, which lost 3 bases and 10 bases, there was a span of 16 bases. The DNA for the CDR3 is TGTGCCAGCAGTGACGGGTTGGTCTGGGCTCAGTACTTC. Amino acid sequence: CASSDGLVWAQYF.

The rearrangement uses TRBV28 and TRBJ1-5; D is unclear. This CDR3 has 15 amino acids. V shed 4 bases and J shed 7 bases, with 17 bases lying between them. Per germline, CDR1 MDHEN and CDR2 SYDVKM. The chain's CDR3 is CASSSRGLGRQPQHF. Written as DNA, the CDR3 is TGTGCCAGCAGTTCCCGCGGCCTAGGCAGACAGCCCCAGCATTTT.

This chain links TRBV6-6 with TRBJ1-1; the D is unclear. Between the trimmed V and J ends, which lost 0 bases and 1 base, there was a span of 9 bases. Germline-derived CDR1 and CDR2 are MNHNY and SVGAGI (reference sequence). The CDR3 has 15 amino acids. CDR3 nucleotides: TGTGCCAGCAGTTACTCGGCAGGAAAGAACACTGAAGCTTTCTTT. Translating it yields CASSYSAGKNTEAFF.

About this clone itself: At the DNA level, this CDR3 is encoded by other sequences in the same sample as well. This CDR3 reads CASSPQGQGYEQYF. DNA for the CDR3: TGTGCCAGCTCACCACAGGGACAGGGGTACGAGCAGTACTTC. The chain couples TRBV18 to TRBJ2-7; 10 bases are a match to TRBD1. J was trimmed by 4 bases and V by 1 base; bases with no gene match: 1. There are 14 residues in the CDR3. Germline values: CDR1 KGHSH, CDR2 LQKENI.

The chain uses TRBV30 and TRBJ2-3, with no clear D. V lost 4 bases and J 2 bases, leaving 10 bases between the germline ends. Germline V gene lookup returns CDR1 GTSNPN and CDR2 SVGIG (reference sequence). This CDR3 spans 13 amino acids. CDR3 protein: CAWTPGVTDTQYF. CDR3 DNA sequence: TGTGCCTGGACCCCGGGCGTCACAGATACGCAGTATTTT.

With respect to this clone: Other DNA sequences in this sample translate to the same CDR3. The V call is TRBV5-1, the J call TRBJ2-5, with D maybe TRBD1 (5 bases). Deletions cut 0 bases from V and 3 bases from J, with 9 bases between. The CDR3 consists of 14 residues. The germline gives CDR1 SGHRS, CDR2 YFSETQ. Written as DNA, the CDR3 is TGCGCCAGCAGCTTGGTTGGCAGGGAAGAGACCCAGTACTTC. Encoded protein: CASSLVGREETQYF.

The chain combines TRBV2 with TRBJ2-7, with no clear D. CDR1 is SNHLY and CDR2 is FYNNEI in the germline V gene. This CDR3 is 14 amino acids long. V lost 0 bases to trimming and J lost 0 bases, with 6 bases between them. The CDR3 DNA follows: TGTGCCAGCAGTGAAGCCCCGCTCTCCTACGAGCAGTACTTC. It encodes CASSEAPLSYEQYF.

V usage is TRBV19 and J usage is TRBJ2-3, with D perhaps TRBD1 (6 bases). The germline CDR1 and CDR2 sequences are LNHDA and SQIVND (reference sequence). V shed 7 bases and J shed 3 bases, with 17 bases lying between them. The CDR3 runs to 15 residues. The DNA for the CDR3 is TGTGCCAGTACCGCCCGGGACACCAGAACAGATACGCAGTATTTT. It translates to CASTARDTRTDTQYF.

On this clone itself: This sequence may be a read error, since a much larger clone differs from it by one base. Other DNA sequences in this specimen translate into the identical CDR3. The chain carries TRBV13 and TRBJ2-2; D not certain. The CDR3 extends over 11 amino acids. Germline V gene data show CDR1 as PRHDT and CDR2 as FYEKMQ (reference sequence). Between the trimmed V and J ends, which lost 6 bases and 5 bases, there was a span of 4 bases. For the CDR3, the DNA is TGTGCCAGCAGTTTGACCGGGGAGCTGTTTTTT. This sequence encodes CASSLTGELFF.

CDR3 DNA sequence: TGTGCCAGCAGCGTAGATCACGGCAATCAGCCCCAGCATTTT. This sequence encodes CASSVDHGNQPQHF. This rearrangement joins TRBV9 to TRBJ1-5; the D is unclear. The germline CDR1 and CDR2 sequences are SGDLS and YYNGEE. CDR3 length: 14 residues. V was trimmed by 0 bases and J by 2 bases, leaving 6 bases between them. Drawing the rest from reference TRBV9 and TRBJ1-5, the complete variable domain is DSGVTQTPKHLITATGQRVTLRCSPRSGDLSVYWYQQSLDQGLQFLIQYYNGEERAKGNILERFSAQQFPDLHSELNLSSLELGDSALYFCASSVDHGNQPQHFGDGTRLSIL.

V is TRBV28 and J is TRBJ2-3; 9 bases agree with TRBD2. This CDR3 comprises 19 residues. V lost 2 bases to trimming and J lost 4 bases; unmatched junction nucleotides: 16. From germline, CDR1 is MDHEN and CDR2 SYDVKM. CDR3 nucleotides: TGTGCCAGCAGTTTACCGCTAATTACCGGGACTAGCCGTTCAGATACGCAGTATTTT. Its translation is CASSLPLITGTSRSDTQYF.

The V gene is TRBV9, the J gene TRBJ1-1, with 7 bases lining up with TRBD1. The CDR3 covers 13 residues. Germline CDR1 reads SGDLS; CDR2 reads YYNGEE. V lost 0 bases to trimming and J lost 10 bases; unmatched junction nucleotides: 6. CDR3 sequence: CASSVVGGASAFF. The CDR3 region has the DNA TGTGCCAGCAGCGTAGTAGGGGGCGCCTCAGCTTTCTTT.

The CDR3 nucleotides read TGTGCCAGCAAGGACCATCACGAGCAGTACTTC. Protein product: CASKDHHEQYF. The rearrangement links TRBV6-1 to TRBJ2-7; D is ambiguous. The CDR3 is 11 amino acids. The germline CDR1 and CDR2 sequences are MNHNS and SASEGT. The V end lost 7 bases, the J end lost 5 bases, and 9 bases lay between the germline ends.

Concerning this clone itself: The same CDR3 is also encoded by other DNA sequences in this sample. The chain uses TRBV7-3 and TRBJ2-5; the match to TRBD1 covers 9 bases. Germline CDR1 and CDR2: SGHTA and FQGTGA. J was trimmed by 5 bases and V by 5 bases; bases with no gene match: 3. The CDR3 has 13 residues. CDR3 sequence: CASSPGQGETQYF. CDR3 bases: TGTGCCAGCAGCCCAGGACAGGGGGAGACCCAGTACTTC.

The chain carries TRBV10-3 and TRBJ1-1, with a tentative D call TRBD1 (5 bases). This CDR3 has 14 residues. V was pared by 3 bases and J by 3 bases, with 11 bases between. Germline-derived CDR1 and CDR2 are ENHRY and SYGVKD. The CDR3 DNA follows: TGTGCCATCAGTGAACTAGACAGCTACACTGAAGCTTTCTTT. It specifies CAISELDSYTEAFF.

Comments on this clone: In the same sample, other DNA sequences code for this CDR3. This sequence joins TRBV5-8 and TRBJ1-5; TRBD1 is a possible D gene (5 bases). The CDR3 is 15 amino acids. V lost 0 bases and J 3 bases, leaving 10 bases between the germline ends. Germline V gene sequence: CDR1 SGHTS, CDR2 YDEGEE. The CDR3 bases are TGTGCCAGCAGCTTGGGCCAGGGCTACAATCAGCCCCAGCATTTT. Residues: CASSLGQGYNQPQHF. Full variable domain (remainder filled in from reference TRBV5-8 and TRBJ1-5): EAGVTQSPTHLIKTRGQQATLRCSPISGHTSVYWYQQALGLGLQFLLWYDEGEERNRGNFPPRFSGRQFPNYSSELNVNALELEDSALYLCASSLGQGYNQPQHFGDGTRLSIL.

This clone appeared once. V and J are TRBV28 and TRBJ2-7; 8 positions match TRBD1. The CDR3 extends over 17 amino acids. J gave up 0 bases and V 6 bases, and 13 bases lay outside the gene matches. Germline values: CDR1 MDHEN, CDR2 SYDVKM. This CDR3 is CASRSRIPGGPSYEQYF. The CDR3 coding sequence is TGTGCCAGCAGGTCCCGTATCCCAGGGGGCCCCTCCTACGAGCAGTACTTC.

The CDR3 region has the DNA TGTGCCAGTAGTCTCGCGACTCAAATAATTCACACTGAAGCTTTCTTT. It is translated as CASSLATQIIHTEAFF. The chain is built from TRBV19 and TRBJ1-1; no firm D call. This CDR3 is 16 amino acids long. The V gene's germline CDR1 is LNHDA and CDR2 SQIVND (reference sequence). The V end was cut by 5 bases, the J end by 3 bases, with 19 bases between.

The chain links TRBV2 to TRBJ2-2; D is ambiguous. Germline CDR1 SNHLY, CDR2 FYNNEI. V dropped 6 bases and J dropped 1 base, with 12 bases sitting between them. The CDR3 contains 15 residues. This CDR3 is CASRAFALNTGELFF. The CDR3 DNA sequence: TGTGCCAGCAGAGCCTTTGCCCTGAACACCGGGGAGCTGTTTTTT.

CDR3 DNA sequence: TGTGCCAGCAGTGCCGCATCCTACAATGAGCAGTTCTTC. Its protein is CASSAASYNEQFF. The chain is built from TRBV27 and TRBJ2-1; D call uncertain. The CDR3 spans 13 residues. From germline, CDR1 is MNHEY and CDR2 SMNVEV (reference sequence). V lost 5 bases and J 1 base, leaving 6 bases between the germline ends.

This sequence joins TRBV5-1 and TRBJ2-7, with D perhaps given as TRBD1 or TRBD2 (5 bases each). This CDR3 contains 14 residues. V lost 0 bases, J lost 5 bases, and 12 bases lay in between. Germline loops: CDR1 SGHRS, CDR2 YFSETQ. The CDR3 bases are TGCGCCAGCAGCTTGGGCGGCCGAGGGGACGAGCAGTACTTC. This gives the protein CASSLGGRGDEQYF.

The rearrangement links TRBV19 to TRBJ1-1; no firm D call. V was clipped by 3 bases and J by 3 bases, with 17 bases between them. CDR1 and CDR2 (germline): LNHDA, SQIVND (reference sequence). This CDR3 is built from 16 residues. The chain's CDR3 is CASSIGGVIKYTEAFF. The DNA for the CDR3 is TGTGCCAGTAGTATCGGTGGGGTCATTAAGTACACTGAAGCTTTCTTT.

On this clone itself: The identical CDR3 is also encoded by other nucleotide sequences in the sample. The CDR3 is CASSRPGGEQYF. CDR3 in DNA: TGTGCCAGCAGCAGACCAGGGGGCGAGCAGTACTTC. The V and J genes are TRBV28 and TRBJ2-7; 7 nucleotides agree with TRBD1. Germline CDR1 is MDHEN and CDR2 is SYDVKM. The CDR3 consists of 12 residues. With 6 bases clipped from V and 6 bases from J, the junction kept 5 bases outside the gene matches.

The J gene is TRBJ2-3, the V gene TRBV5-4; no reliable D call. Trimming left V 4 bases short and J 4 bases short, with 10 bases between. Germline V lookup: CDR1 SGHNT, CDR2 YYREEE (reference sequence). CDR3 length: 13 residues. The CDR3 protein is CASSVKGSDTQYF. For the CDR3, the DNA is TGTGCCAGCAGCGTGAAGGGTTCAGATACGCAGTATTTT.

For the CDR3, the DNA is TGCGCCAGCAGCTTGGACGGTGTGCGTTCGGAGACCCAGTACTTC. Its protein product is CASSLDGVRSETQYF. The V gene is TRBV5-1, the J gene TRBJ2-5, with D unclear. The CDR3 loop spans 15 amino acids. Per the germline V gene, CDR1 is SGHRS and CDR2 is YFSETQ. The ends were cut back, 0 bases at V and 5 bases at J, with 14 bases in the middle.

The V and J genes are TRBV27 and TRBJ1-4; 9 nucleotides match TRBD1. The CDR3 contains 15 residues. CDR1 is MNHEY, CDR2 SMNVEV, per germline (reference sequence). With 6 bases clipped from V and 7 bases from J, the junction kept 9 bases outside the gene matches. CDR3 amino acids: CASSRDRGYSEKLFF. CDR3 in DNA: TGTGCCAGCAGCCGCGACAGGGGGTATAGTGAAAAACTGTTTTTT.

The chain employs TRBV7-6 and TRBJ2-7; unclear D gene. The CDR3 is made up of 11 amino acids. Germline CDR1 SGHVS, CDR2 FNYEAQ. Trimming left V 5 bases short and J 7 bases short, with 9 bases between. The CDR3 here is CASSHGWEQYF. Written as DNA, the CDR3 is TGTGCCAGCAGCCACGGGTGGGAGCAGTACTTC.

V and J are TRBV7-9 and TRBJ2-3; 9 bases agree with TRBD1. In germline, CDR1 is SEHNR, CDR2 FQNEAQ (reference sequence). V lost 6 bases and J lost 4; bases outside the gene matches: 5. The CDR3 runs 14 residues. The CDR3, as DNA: TGTGCCAGCAGACGGGACAGGGCCTCAGATACGCAGTATTTT. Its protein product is CASRRDRASDTQYF.

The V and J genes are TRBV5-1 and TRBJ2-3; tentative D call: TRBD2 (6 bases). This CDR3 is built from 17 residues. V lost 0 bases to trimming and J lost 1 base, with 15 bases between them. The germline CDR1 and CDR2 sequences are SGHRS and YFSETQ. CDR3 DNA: TGCGCCAGCAGCTTGGTCCCTAGCGTCACGGGCACAGATACGCAGTATTTT. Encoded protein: CASSLVPSVTGTDTQYF.

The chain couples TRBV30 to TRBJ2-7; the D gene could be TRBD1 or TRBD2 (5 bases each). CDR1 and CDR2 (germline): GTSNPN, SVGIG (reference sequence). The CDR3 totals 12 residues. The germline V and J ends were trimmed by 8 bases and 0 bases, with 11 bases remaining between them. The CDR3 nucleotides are TGTGCCGGGGGAGAATCCTCCTACGAGCAGTACTTC. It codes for CAGGESSYEQYF.